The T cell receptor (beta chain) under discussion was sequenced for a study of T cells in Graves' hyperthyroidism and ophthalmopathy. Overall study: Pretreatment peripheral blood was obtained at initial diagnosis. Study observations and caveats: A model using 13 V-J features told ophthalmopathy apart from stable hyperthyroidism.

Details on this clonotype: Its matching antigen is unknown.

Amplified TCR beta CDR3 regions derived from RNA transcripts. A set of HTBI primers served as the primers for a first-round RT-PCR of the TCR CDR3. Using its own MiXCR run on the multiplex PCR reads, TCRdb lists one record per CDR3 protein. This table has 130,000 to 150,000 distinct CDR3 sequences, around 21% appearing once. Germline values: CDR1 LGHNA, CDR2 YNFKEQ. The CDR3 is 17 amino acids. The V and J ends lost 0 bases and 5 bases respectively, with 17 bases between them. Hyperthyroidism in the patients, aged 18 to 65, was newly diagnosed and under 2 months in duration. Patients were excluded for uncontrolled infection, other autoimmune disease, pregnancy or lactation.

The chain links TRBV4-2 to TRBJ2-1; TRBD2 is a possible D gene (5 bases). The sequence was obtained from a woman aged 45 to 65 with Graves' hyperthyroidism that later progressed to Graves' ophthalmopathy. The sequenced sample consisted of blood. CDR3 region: CASSQERRLAGDNEQFF. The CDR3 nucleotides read TGTGCCAGCAGCCAAGAGAGAAGGCTAGCCGGCGACAATGAGCAGTTCTTC.